This T cell receptor (beta chain) was documented in a study of spatial heterogeneity in lung cancer. On the study more broadly: Fewer alpha-chain than beta-chain sequences were consistently detected.

Study-wide findings and caveats: TCRs found ubiquitously expanded in tumor appeared in blood more at resection than at follow-up.

TCRdb re-analysed the 5' RACE reads in MiXCR, keeping a single row per CDR3 protein. The sample lists fewer than 20,000 distinct CDR3 sequences; 19% were seen once. Time point noted: sample taken at primary tumor resection. Sequencing of whole RNA from tumor, nontumor lung or frozen PBMC involved no sorting. The cohort: under 80 early-stage, untreated non-small cell lung cancer patients. CDR1 and CDR2 from the germline V gene are SGHTA and FQGTGA. The CDR3 runs to 16 residues. V lost 6 bases and J lost 1; bases outside the gene matches: 5. This clonotype was counted a few times. The antigen is unknown. The chain carries TRBV7-3 and TRBJ2-6, with 8 positions matching TRBD1. Sequencing used PBMCs, obtained at surgery. The sequence came from a male donor with early-stage non-small cell lung cancer. The CDR3 DNA is TGTGCCAGCAGTCTTACAGGGGGTTCTGGGGCCAACGTCCTGACTTTC. Translated, it gives CASSLTGGSGANVLTF.